The entry below describes one T cell receptor beta chain. This sample's treatment: some 19 received Ad26.COV2.S at low or high dose, single or two shots; about five received placebo; per-sample allocation not given. On day 63 after the first injection, vaccine and placebo recipients gave samples. TCRdb's copy holds only in-frame clones and misses some; the assay was immunoSEQ multiplex PCR. The repertoire holds approximately 460,000 clones, with 80% to 90% as singletons. The germline V and J ends were trimmed by 2 bases and 9 bases, with 14 bases remaining between them. In germline, CDR1 is MNHEY, CDR2 SVGAGI. The CDR3 runs to 14 residues. The data were obtained in a study of Ad26.COV2.S vaccination and SARS-CoV-2 variants.

V and J are TRBV6-5 and TRBJ1-5, with D possibly matching TRBD1 (6 bases). The starting material was peripheral blood, obtained in a trial of Ad26.COV2.S vaccine versus placebo. The sequence derives from a person aged 18-65 years who received the Ad26.COV2.S COVID-19 vaccine or a placebo. The CDR3 here is CASSYGAGERPQHF. CDR3 sequence (DNA): TGTGCCAGCAGTTACGGGGCAGGGGAGCGGCCCCAGCATTTT.